This is a list of T cell receptor beta chains from one sample in a study of beta chain features in type 1 diabetes. Only in-frame clones appear in the TCRdb table, and some are missing; sequencing was by immunoSEQ multiplex PCR. In the table there are fewer than 650,000 clones, around a sixth of which are singletons. The sample comprised naive CD4+ T cells from blood. The source of these receptors is a young man in good health. Each CDR3 is given with its conserved first and last residue. D genes are given only for firm matches. Where a row states a size, it is once, few, many or the class of an expanded clone; other rows omit it.

clone_size,d_call,j_call,v_call,cdr3_length,cdr3_aa,cdr3_nt
many,TRBD1,TRBJ1-2,TRBV10-3,14,CAIRWDRGNYGYTF,TGTGCCATCCGCTGGGACAGGGGGAACTATGGCTACACCTTC
.,.,TRBJ1-2,TRBV7-9,14,CASSLLGLYYGYTF,TGTGCCAGCAGCTTATTGGGCCTCTACTATGGCTACACCTTC
.,TRBD1,TRBJ2-1,TRBV7-2,16,CASSLVGGPPYNEQFF,TGTGCCAGCAGCTTAGTAGGGGGCCCCCCCTACAATGAGCAGTTCTTC
few,TRBD2,TRBJ2-7,TRBV15,14,CATSRVAGRYEQYF,TGTGCCACCAGCAGAGTAGCGGGCCGATACGAGCAGTACTTC
.,TRBD1,TRBJ1-1,TRBV12-5,17,CASDLSGTVSGNTEAFF,TGTGCTAGTGACCTTTCCGGGACAGTGTCCGGAAACACTGAAGCTTTCTTT
.,TRBD2,TRBJ2-7,TRBV7-2,15,CASSLVAGRVYEQYF,TGTGCCAGCAGCTTAGTGGCAGGGAGGGTGTACGAGCAGTACTTC
.,.,TRBJ2-3,TRBV28,15,CASSPLGGGTDTQYF,TGTGCCAGCAGCCCGCTAGGGGGTGGCACAGATACGCAGTATTTT
many,.,TRBJ2-1,TRBV7-2,12,CASSRRSDEQFF,TGTGCCAGCAGCCGACGGAGTGATGAGCAGTTCTTC
.,.,TRBJ1-2,TRBV18,14,CASSPNTGDLFYTF,TGTGCCAGCTCACCGAACACAGGAGACTTGTTCTACACCTTC
.,.,TRBJ2-5,TRBV2,10,CASSRETQYF,TGTGCCAGCTCGCGGGAGACCCAGTACTTC
.,TRBD1,TRBJ1-3,TRBV28,17,CASTYGGQRRSGNTIYF,TGTGCCAGCACCTACGGGGGACAGCGCCGCTCTGGAAACACCATATATTTT
few,.,TRBJ1-1,TRBV7-9,13,CASSLGGDTEAFF,TGTGCCAGCAGCTTAGGGGGGGACACTGAAGCTTTCTTT
few,.,TRBJ2-2,TRBV7-9,16,CASIYALGANTGELFF,TGTGCCAGCATTTATGCCCTGGGGGCGAACACCGGGGAGCTGTTTTTT
.,.,TRBJ2-3,TRBV29-1,14,CSVEDPLYTDTQYF,TGCAGCGTTGAAGATCCCCTATACACAGATACGCAGTATTTT
.,.,TRBJ1-5,TRBV6-5,14,CASSLTVSNQPQHF,TGTGCCAGCAGTCTGACCGTTAGCAATCAGCCCCAGCATTTT
few,.,TRBJ1-1,TRBV7-2,13,CASSSTRNTEAFF,TGTGCCAGCAGCTCCACGAGGAACACTGAAGCTTTCTTT
many,TRBD2,TRBJ2-1,TRBV14,14,CASSRGSIYNEQFF,TGTGCCAGCAGCCGCGGGAGTATCTACAATGAGCAGTTCTTC
.,.,TRBJ2-7,TRBV29-1,14,CSVEGRTGSYEQYF,TGCAGCGTTGAAGGACGGACTGGGTCCTACGAGCAGTACTTC
few,TRBD1,TRBJ2-7,TRBV7-6,15,CASSSPGQGTLEQYF,TGTGCCAGCAGCTCCCCGGGACAGGGAACCCTAGAGCAGTACTTC
few,.,TRBJ1-3,TRBV7-2,15,CASSSQGSSGNTIYF,TGTGCCAGCAGCTCCCAGGGGAGCTCTGGAAACACCATATATTTT
few,.,TRBJ2-7,TRBV7-2,15,CASSLAGGLTYEQYF,TGTGCCAGCAGCTTAGCCGGCGGATTGACCTACGAGCAGTACTTC
few,.,TRBJ2-5,TRBV30,13,CAWSLGGGETQYF,TGTGCCTGGAGCCTGGGGGGTGGGGAGACCCAGTACTTC
.,TRBD1,TRBJ2-4,TRBV6-6,13,CAAALTGLPSQYF,TGTGCCGCAGCTCTGACAGGGCTACCTTCCCAGTACTTC
.,.,TRBJ2-3,TRBV5-1,12,CASSMDTDTQYF,TGCGCCAGCAGCATGGACACAGATACGCAGTATTTT
.,.,TRBJ2-7,TRBV5-6,13,CASSLYTSHEQYF,TGTGCCAGCAGCTTGTATACAAGTCACGAGCAGTACTTC
.,.,TRBJ2-4,TRBV6-5,14,CASSYSGLQNIQYF,TGTGCCAGCAGTTACTCCGGGCTTCAAAACATTCAGTACTTC
many,.,TRBJ2-4,TRBV5-4,14,CASSSTGGVGFQYF,TGTGCCAGCAGCTCTACAGGCGGTGTTGGTTTTCAGTACTTC
.,.,TRBJ2-5,TRBV7-2,13,CASSFQGRETQYF,TGTGCCAGCAGCTTCCAGGGTAGGGAGACCCAGTACTTC
.,TRBD2,TRBJ2-1,TRBV28,15,CASSLTRGSYNEQFF,TGTGCCAGCAGTTTAACGCGGGGGTCCTACAATGAGCAGTTCTTC
few,TRBD1,TRBJ2-7,TRBV11-2,15,CASSPARTGGYEQYF,TGTGCCAGCAGCCCAGCACGGACAGGCGGCTACGAGCAGTACTTC
few,TRBD1,TRBJ1-4,TRBV11-2,15,CASSAGTGPNEKLFF,TGTGCCAGCAGCGCAGGGACAGGGCCTAATGAAAAACTGTTTTTT
few,.,TRBJ1-1,TRBV4-1,14,CASSPTRGYTEAFF,TGCGCCAGCAGCCCAACCCGGGGCTACACTGAAGCTTTCTTT
few,TRBD1,TRBJ2-7,TRBV19,14,CASSPRDRGHEQYF,TGTGCCAGTAGTCCAAGGGACAGGGGACACGAGCAGTACTTC
.,.,TRBJ2-2,TRBV5-1,15,CASSLELQKGGELFF,TGCGCCAGCAGCTTGGAGTTACAGAAAGGCGGGGAGCTGTTTTTT
.,TRBD1,TRBJ2-7,TRBV10-3,13,CAMRQGLSYEQYF,TGTGCCATGAGACAGGGGCTGTCCTACGAGCAGTACTTC
few,TRBD1,TRBJ2-5,TRBV29-1,13,CSAGQGWQETQYF,TGCAGCGCCGGACAGGGGTGGCAAGAGACCCAGTACTTC
.,.,TRBJ1-1,TRBV7-9,15,CASSIGQTKNTEAFF,TGTGCCAGCAGCATTGGACAGACCAAGAACACTGAAGCTTTCTTT
few,.,TRBJ1-3,TRBV5-6,14,CASSFLGTGNTIYF,TGTGCCAGCAGCTTTCTAGGGACCGGGAACACCATATATTTT
few,TRBD1,TRBJ1-2,TRBV7-9,15,CASSSGQVGNYGYTF,TGTGCCAGCAGCTCGGGACAGGTTGGCAACTATGGCTACACCTTC
many,.,TRBJ1-1,TRBV10-3,13,CAIAREEHTEAFF,TGTGCCATCGCAAGGGAAGAGCACACTGAAGCTTTCTTT
.,.,TRBJ2-4,TRBV11-2,13,CASSWTDQNIQYF,TGTGCCAGCAGTTGGACTGATCAAAACATTCAGTACTTC
few,.,TRBJ2-2,TRBV4-1,19,CASSQDNGGTASNTGELFF,TGCGCCAGCAGCCAAGATAATGGAGGGACAGCCTCGAACACCGGGGAGCTGTTTTTT
.,.,TRBJ1-6,TRBV5-1,15,CASSLAGEGRSPLHF,TGCGCCAGCAGCTTGGCCGGGGAAGGTCGATCACCCCTCCACTTT
.,TRBD1,TRBJ1-2,TRBV9,17,CASSVGPTGGTPGGYTF,TGTGCCAGCAGCGTAGGCCCGACAGGGGGCACACCGGGTGGCTACACCTTC
.,.,TRBJ1-5,TRBV19,15,CASSIKAVSNQPQHF,TGTGCCAGTAGTATAAAGGCAGTTAGCAATCAGCCCCAGCATTTT